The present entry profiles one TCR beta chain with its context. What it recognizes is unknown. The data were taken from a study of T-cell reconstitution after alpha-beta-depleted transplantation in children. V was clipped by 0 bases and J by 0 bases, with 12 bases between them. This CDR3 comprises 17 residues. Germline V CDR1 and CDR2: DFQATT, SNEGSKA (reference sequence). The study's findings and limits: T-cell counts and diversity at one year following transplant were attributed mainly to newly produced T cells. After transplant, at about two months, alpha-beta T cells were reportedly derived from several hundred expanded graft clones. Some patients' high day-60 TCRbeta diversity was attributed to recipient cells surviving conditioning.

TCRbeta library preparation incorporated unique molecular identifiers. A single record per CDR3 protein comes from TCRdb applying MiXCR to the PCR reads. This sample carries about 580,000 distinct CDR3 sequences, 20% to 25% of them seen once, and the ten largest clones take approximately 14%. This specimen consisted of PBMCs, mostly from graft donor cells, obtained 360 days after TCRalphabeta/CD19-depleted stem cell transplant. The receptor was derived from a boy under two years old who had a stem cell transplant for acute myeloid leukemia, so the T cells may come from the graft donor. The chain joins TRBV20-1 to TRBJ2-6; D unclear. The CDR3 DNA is TGCAGTGCTAGAGATTTGCCGGTGCTCTCTGGGGCCAACGTCCTGACTTTC. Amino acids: CSARDLPVLSGANVLTF.